These 26 T cell receptor beta chains were all obtained from the same sample, sequenced in a study of T cells in Graves' hyperthyroidism and ophthalmopathy. The TCR beta CDR3 regions underwent amplification using RNA transcripts as the source. A set of HTBI primers served as the primers for a first-round RT-PCR of the TCR CDR3. From the multiplex PCR reads, TCRdb called clonotypes with MiXCR, one entry per CDR3 protein. The data contain approximately 600,000 distinct CDR3 sequences, 12% to 15% of them seen just once; the ten biggest clones take up more than 6%. The specimen sequenced was blood. Source of these receptors: a woman younger than 30 with Graves' ophthalmopathy.

The sample holds many counts of this clonotype. The chain couples TRBV12-3 or TRBV12-4 to TRBJ2-5; D unresolved. V was pared by 3 bases and J by 5 bases, with 4 bases between. CDR3 length equals 11 residues. CDR3 sequence (DNA): TGTGCCAGCAGTTTTGTGGAGACCCAGTACTTC. Translating it yields CASSFVETQYF.

This clonotype was recorded many times. V usage is TRBV7-2 and J usage is TRBJ1-5; D is unresolved. The germline gives CDR1 SGHTA, CDR2 FQGNSA. This CDR3 is built from 13 residues. Deletions cut 2 bases from V and 7 bases from J, with 9 bases between. The CDR3 sequence is CASSLQSGQPQHF. The CDR3 nucleotides are TGTGCCAGCAGCTTACAGAGCGGACAGCCCCAGCATTTT.

This clonotype was recorded at least ten times. The chain joins TRBV20-1 to TRBJ2-7; weak D call: TRBD1 (6 bases). The CDR3 sequence is 17 residues long. The V and J ends lost 1 base and 4 bases respectively, with 23 bases between them. Germline-derived CDR1 and CDR2 are DFQATT and SNEGSKA (reference sequence). Here the CDR3 reads CSARVIRGRGVKYEQYF. For the CDR3, the DNA is TGCAGTGCTAGAGTCATCCGTGGCAGGGGAGTAAAGTACGAGCAGTACTTC.

In its sample, this clonotype was seen a few times. The chain uses TRBV20-1 and TRBJ2-1; TRBD1 agrees at 10 bases. V lost 3 bases and J lost 8; bases outside the gene matches: 10. Germline CDR1 reads DFQATT; CDR2 reads SNEGSKA (reference sequence). CDR3 length: 15 amino acids. The DNA for the CDR3 is TGCAGTGCTAGCCCCCTGGACAGGGGGTGGGATGAGCAGTTCTTC. Translation gives CSASPLDRGWDEQFF.

This clonotype was counted ten times or more. The J gene is TRBJ2-5, the V gene TRBV7-2, with 15 nucleotides matching TRBD2. CDR1 SGHTA and CDR2 FQGNSA come from the germline V gene. The CDR3 loop spans 19 amino acids. Trimming cost V 4 bases and J 5 bases; bases outside gene matches: 14. In DNA form, the CDR3 reads TGTGCCAGCAGCTCTTACACTCGGACTAGCGGGAGGGGGGGGGAGACCCAGTACTTC. This gives the protein CASSSYTRTSGRGGETQYF.

This clonotype was seen repeatedly, ten times or more. The chain couples TRBV5-1 to TRBJ1-1, with 7 bases aligning to TRBD1. The V and J ends lost 4 bases and 3 bases, in that order; junction bases with no gene match: 9. CDR3 length: 15 residues. The germline CDR1 and CDR2 sequences are SGHRS and YFSETQ. The CDR3 DNA follows: TGCGCCAGCAGCATCCCAGGGGGTCGCGACACTGAAGCTTTCTTT. This gives the protein CASSIPGGRDTEAFF.

The sample holds one count of this clonotype. This chain connects TRBV2 to TRBJ2-1; D ambiguous. With the DNA end fitting TRBJ2-7 better, the J assignment may be wrong. The CDR3 length is 12 residues. Germline-derived CDR1 and CDR2 are SNHLY and FYNNEI. This chain's CDR3 is CASSEVGNEQYF. The DNA for the CDR3 is TGTGCCAGCAGTGAAGTAGGGAATGAGCAGTACTTC.

The J gene is TRBJ2-3, the V gene TRBV27; 7 nucleotides match TRBD2. Germline V lookup: CDR1 MNHEY, CDR2 SMNVEV (reference sequence). The CDR3 is 17 amino acids. J lost 2 bases, V lost 6 bases, and 14 bases had no gene match. Here the CDR3 reads CASRRRDYMGNTDTQYF. The CDR3 nucleotides read TGTGCCAGCAGGAGAAGGGACTATATGGGTAACACAGATACGCAGTATTTT.

This clonotype occurred a few times. V is TRBV4-2 and J is TRBJ1-1; D gene ambiguous. Trimming took off 4 bases at V and 3 bases at J, with 12 bases between the two ends. CDR1 LGHNA and CDR2 YNFKEQ come from the germline V gene. The CDR3 length is 14 residues. CDR3 in amino acids: CASSPTDLDTEAFF. CDR3 coding DNA: TGTGCCAGCAGCCCCACGGATTTGGACACTGAAGCTTTCTTT.

The chain recombines TRBV19 with TRBJ2-1, with D possibly matching TRBD2 (8 bases). Trimming left V 4 bases short and J 4 bases short, with 17 bases between. CDR1 is LNHDA and CDR2 is SQIVND in the germline V gene (reference sequence). The CDR3 runs to 16 residues. The CDR3 sequence is CASSTGGAGGYNEQFF. The CDR3 region has the DNA TGTGCCAGTAGTACGGGAGGGGCAGGGGGTTACAATGAGCAGTTCTTC.

This chain links TRBV11-3 with TRBJ2-1, with 16 bases lining up with TRBD2. V gave up 3 bases and J gave up 4 bases; unmatched junction bases: 12. This CDR3 has 20 amino acids. Germline V CDR1 and CDR2: SGHNT, YENEEA. This chain's CDR3 is CASSFGSGTSGRGGYNEQFF. DNA for the CDR3: TGTGCCAGCAGCTTTGGATCCGGGACTAGCGGGAGGGGAGGTTACAATGAGCAGTTCTTC.

This clonotype was counted a few times. The V gene is TRBV28, the J gene TRBJ2-1, with TRBD2 identical over 8 bases. The CDR3 is 14 amino acids. CDR1 MDHEN and CDR2 SYDVKM come from the germline V gene. CDR3 protein: CGTTSGDSYNEQFF. The CDR3 DNA follows: TGTGGGACTACTAGCGGAGACTCCTACAATGAGCAGTTCTTC.

There are many counts of this clonotype. V is TRBV28 and J is TRBJ1-1; D remains unclear. Germline values: CDR1 MDHEN, CDR2 SYDVKM. V lost 0 bases and J 1 base, leaving 21 bases between the germline ends. The CDR3 consists of 19 residues. The CDR3 nucleotides read TGTGCCAGCAGTTTATGGGTAGGTCGGGCCCTATCATCGAACACTGAAGCTTTCTTT. It specifies CASSLWVGRALSSNTEAFF.

This clonotype was found many times. V is TRBV5-8 and J is TRBJ2-7, with TRBD2 matching over 11 bases. CDR1 and CDR2 (germline): SGHTS, YDEGEE. Trimming removed 3 bases from V and 4 bases from J; junction bases left unmatched: 6. This CDR3 is built from 15 residues. The DNA of the CDR3 is TGTGCCAGCAGCTCTACTAGCGGGGGTATTTACGAGCAGTACTTC. Translated, it gives CASSSTSGGIYEQYF.

This clonotype was counted a few times. The chain employs TRBV4-1 and TRBJ1-1, with D hard to call. From germline, CDR1 is MGHRA and CDR2 YSYEKL. V was pared by 0 bases and J by 1 base, with 12 bases between. The CDR3 length is 16 residues. The CDR3 DNA is TGCGCCAGCAGCCAAGAGTCGGGGTGGGGGAACACTGAAGCTTTCTTT. Amino acid sequence: CASSQESGWGNTEAFF.

The CDR3 sequence is CASSFGTGYNTEAFF. The CDR3 region has the DNA TGCGCCAGCAGCTTTGGGACAGGGTATAATACTGAAGCTTTCTTT. J is TRBJ1-1 and V is TRBV5-1; TRBD1 aligns across 9 bases. The V gene's germline CDR1 is SGHRS and CDR2 YFSETQ. The CDR3 covers 15 residues. After removal of 2 bases from V and 5 bases from J, the junction contained 7 bases not matched to a gene.

This clonotype was observed at least ten times. This chain uses TRBV6-2 or TRBV6-3 with TRBJ2-1; 14 bases are a match to TRBD2. V shed 3 bases, J shed 0 bases, and the junction held 10 bases outside the gene matches. The CDR3 is 20 amino acids. CDR1 and CDR2 from the germline V gene are MNHEY and SVGEGT. This CDR3 is CASSYLGTSGSYLSYNEQFF. CDR3 nucleotides: TGTGCCAGCAGTTATCTCGGGACTAGCGGGAGCTACCTCTCCTACAATGAGCAGTTCTTC.

This clonotype was observed many times. This CDR3 is CASSQVGTSGSPAYQETQYF. The DNA of the CDR3 is TGTGCCAGCAGCCAAGTCGGGACTAGCGGGAGTCCAGCGTACCAAGAGACCCAGTACTTC. V usage is TRBV4-2 and J usage is TRBJ2-5, with TRBD2 matching over 14 bases. This CDR3 comprises 20 residues. CDR1 and CDR2 (germline): LGHNA, YNFKEQ. With V trimmed by 1 base and J by 0 bases, 10 bases remained unmatched.

This clonotype was counted only a few times. The chain joins TRBV5-4 to TRBJ2-1; 12 nucleotides match TRBD2. V shed 3 bases, J shed 8 bases, and the junction held 6 bases outside the gene matches. This CDR3 has 15 residues. Germline V gene lookup returns CDR1 SGHNT and CDR2 YYREEE (reference sequence). Here the CDR3 reads CASSSTGLAGDEQFF. The CDR3 DNA sequence: TGTGCCAGCAGCTCGACGGGACTAGCGGGCGATGAGCAGTTCTTC.

This clonotype came up many times. The CDR3 sequence is CASSTGPGGEQFF. In DNA, the CDR3 is TGTGCCAGCAGCACAGGGCCGGGCGGTGAGCAGTTCTTC. This sequence joins TRBV7-3 and TRBJ2-1, with D perhaps TRBD1 (6 bases). V gave up 5 bases and J gave up 9 bases, with 14 bases separating them. The CDR3 extends over 13 amino acids. Germline CDR1 is SGHTA and CDR2 is FQGTGA.

The chain joins TRBV6-2 or TRBV6-3 to TRBJ2-7; a possible D gene is TRBD1 (6 bases). CDR1 is MNHEY and CDR2 is SVGEGT in the germline V gene. V was clipped by 5 bases and J by 3 bases, with 14 bases between them. CDR3 length: 14 residues. This CDR3 is CASSGGRHFYEQYF. DNA of the CDR3: TGTGCCAGCAGTGGGGGCAGGCACTTCTACGAGCAGTACTTC.

Only a few counts were recorded for this clonotype. The chain carries TRBV24-1 and TRBJ2-3; 13 nucleotides agree with TRBD2. Germline CDR1 and CDR2: KGHDR and SFDVKD. V trimming: 4 bases; J trimming: 7 bases; junction bases outside the gene matches: 7. This CDR3 is built from 16 residues. The CDR3 DNA reads as TGTGCCACCAGTGACCCCGGACTAGCGGGAGCCTATACGCAGTATTTT. Translated, it gives CATSDPGLAGAYTQYF.

The genes are TRBV30 and TRBJ2-4; 10 positions match TRBD1. This CDR3 spans 18 amino acids. V was clipped by 5 bases and J by 0 bases; unmatched bases: 13. Germline V gives CDR1 GTSNPN, CDR2 SVGIG (reference sequence). CDR3 in amino acids: CAWAYRDRGGIAKNIQYF. CDR3 DNA sequence: TGTGCCTGGGCTTACCGGGACAGGGGCGGGATAGCCAAAAACATTCAGTACTTC. The full variable domain, with the rest looked up from reference TRBV30 and TRBJ2-4, is SQTIHQWPATLVQPVGSPLSLECTVEGTSNPNLYWYRQAAGRGLQLLFYSVGIGQISSEVPQNLSASRPQDRQFILSSKKLLLSDSGFYLCAWAYRDRGGIAKNIQYFGAGTRLSVL.

This clonotype was counted between two and nine times. With a much larger clone just one base away, this may be a read error. The chain carries TRBV7-2 and TRBJ2-3; D remains ambiguous. The end of the DNA fits TRBJ1-5 better, so the J call may be wrong. The CDR3 length is 16 residues. Germline CDR1 and CDR2: SGHTA and FQGNSA. CDR3 amino acids: CASSQTYTGIVDTQHF. The CDR3 nucleotides read TGTGCCAGCAGTCAAACATATACGGGAATTGTAGATACGCAGCATTTT.

The V and J genes are TRBV19 and TRBJ2-3, with 8 bases identical to TRBD2. The CDR3 sequence is 15 residues long. Germline lookup yields CDR1 LNHDA and CDR2 SQIVND (reference sequence). Trimming at V came to 10 bases and at J to 3 bases, leaving 12 bases not matched to a gene. The CDR3 region has the DNA TGTGCCACCAGAATAGCGGGAACTACGACAGATACGCAGTATTTT. Translating it yields CATRIAGTTTDTQYF.

This clonotype was observed a handful of times. J is TRBJ2-3 and V is TRBV27; a possible D gene is TRBD1 (5 bases). CDR1 MNHEY and CDR2 SMNVEV come from the germline V gene (reference sequence). CDR3 length equals 15 residues. Trimming stripped 3 bases from V and 0 bases from J, with 10 bases between. In DNA, the CDR3 is TGTGCCAGCAGTTTGACAGTCATGAGCACAGATACGCAGTATTTT. Its translation is CASSLTVMSTDTQYF.